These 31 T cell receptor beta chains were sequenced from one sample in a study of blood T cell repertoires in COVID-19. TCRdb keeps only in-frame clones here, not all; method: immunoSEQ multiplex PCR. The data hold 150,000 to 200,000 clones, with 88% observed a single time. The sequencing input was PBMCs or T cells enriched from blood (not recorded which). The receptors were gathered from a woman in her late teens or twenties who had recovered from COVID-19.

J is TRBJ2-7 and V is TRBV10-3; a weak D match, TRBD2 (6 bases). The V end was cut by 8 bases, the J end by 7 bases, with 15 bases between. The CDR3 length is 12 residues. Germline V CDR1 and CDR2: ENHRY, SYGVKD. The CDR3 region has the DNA TGTGCCATCGGGAGGACACCGGGGGAGCAGTACTTC. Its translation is CAIGRTPGEQYF.

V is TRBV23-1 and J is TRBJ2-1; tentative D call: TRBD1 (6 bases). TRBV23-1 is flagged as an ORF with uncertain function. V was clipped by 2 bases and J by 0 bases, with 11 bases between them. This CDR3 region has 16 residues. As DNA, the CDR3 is TGCGCCAGCAGTCAAGTCGACAGGTCCTCCTACAATGAGCAGTTCTTC. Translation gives CASSQVDRSSYNEQFF.

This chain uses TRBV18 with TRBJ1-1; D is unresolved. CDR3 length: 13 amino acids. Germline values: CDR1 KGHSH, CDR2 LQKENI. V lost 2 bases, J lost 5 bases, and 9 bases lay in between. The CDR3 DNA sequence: TGTGCCAGCTCACCAATCCGGGGTACTGAAGCTTTCTTT. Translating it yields CASSPIRGTEAFF.

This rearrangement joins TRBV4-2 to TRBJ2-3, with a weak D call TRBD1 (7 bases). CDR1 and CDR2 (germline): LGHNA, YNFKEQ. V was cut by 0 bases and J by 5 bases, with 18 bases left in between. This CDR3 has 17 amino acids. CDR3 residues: CASSQDVGGGRGDTQYF. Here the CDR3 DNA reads TGTGCCAGCAGCCAAGATGTTGGAGGGGGCCGTGGAGATACGCAGTATTTT.

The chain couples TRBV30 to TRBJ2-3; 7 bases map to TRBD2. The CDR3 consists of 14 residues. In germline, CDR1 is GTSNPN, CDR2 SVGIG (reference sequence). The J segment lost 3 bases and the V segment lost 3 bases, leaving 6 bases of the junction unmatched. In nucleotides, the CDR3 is TGTGCCTGGAGGGTCGGGCGGGAGACAGATACGCAGTATTTT. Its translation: CAWRVGRETDTQYF.

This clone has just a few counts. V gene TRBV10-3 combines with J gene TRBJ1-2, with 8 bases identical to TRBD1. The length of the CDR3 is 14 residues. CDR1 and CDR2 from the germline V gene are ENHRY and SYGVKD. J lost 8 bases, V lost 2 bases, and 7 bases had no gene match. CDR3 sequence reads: CAISETGGQEGYTF. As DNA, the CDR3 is TGTGCCATCAGTGAGACAGGGGGTCAGGAGGGCTACACCTTC.

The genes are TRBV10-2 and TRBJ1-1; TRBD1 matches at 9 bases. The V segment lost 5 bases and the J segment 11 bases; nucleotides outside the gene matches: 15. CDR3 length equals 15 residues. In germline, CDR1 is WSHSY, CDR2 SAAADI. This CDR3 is CASSQIPGTGNPAFF. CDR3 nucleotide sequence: TGCGCCAGCAGTCAGATCCCGGGGACAGGGAATCCTGCTTTCTTT.

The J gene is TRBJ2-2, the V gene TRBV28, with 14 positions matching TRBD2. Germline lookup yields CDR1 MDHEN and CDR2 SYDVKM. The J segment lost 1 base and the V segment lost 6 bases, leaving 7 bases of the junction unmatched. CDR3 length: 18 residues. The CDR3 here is CASRRLAGGPMNTGELFF. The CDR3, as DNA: TGTGCCAGCAGGCGACTAGCGGGGGGGCCTATGAACACCGGGGAGCTGTTTTTT.

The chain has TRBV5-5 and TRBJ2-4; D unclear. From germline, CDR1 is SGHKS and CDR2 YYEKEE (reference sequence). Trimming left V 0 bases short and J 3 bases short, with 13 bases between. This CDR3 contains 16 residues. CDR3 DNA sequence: TGTGCCAGCAGCTTGGGGGCCACAATGTACAAAAACATTCAGTACTTC. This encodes CASSLGATMYKNIQYF.

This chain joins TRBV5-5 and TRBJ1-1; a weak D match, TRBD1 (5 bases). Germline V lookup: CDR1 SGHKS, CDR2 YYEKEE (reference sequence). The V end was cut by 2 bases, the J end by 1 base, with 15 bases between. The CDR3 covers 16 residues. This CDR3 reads CASSFPLGGKNTEAFF. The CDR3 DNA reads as TGTGCCAGCAGCTTCCCTCTCGGGGGAAAGAACACTGAAGCTTTCTTT. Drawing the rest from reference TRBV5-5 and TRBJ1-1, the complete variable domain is DAGVTQSPTHLIKTRGQQVTLRCSPISGHKSVSWYQQVLGQGPQFIFQYYEKEERGRGNFPDRFSARQFPNYSSELNVNALLLGDSALYLCASSFPLGGKNTEAFFGQGTRLTVV.

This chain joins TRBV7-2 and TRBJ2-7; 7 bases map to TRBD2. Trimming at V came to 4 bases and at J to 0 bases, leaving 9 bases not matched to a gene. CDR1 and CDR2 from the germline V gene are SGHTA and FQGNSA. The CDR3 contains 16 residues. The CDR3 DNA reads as TGTGCCAGCAGCTGGGTGGCGGGGGTCCTCTCCTACGAGCAGTACTTC. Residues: CASSWVAGVLSYEQYF. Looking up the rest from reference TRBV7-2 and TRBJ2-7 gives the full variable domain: GAGVSQSPSNKVTEKGKDVELRCDPISGHTALYWYRQSLGQGLEFLIYFQGNSAPDKSGLPSDRFSAERTGGSVSTLTIQRTQQEDSAVYLCASSWVAGVLSYEQYFGPGTRLTVT.

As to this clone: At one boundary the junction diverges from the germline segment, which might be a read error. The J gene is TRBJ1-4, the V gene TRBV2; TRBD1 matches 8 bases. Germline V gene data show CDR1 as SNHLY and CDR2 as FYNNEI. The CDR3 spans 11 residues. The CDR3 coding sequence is TGTGCCAGCAGTTCGACAGGGGATGAGGGTTTT. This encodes CASSSTGDEGF.

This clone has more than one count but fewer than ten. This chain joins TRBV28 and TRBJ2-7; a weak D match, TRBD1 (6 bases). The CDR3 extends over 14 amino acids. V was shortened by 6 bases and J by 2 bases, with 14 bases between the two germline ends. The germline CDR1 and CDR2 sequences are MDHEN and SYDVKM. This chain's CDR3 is CASSPAGVTYEQYF. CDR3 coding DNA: TGTGCCAGCAGCCCGGCAGGGGTAACCTACGAGCAGTACTTC.

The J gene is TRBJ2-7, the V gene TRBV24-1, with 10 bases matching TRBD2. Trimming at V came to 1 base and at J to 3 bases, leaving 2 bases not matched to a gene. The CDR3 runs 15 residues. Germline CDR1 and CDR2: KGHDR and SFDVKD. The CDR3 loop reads CATSDFKREGYEQYF. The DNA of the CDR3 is TGTGCCACCAGTGATTTCAAGCGGGAGGGCTACGAGCAGTACTTC.

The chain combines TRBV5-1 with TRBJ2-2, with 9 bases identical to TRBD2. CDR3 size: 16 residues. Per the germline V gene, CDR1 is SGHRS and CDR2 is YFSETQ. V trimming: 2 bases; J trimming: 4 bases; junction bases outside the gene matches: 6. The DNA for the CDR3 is TGCGCCAGCAGCTTCATAGCGGGAGCCGTCACCGGGGAGCTGTTTTTT. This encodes CASSFIAGAVTGELFF.

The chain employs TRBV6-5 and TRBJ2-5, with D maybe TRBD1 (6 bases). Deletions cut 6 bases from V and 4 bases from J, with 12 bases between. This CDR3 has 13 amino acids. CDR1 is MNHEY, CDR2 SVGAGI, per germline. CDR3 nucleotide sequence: TGTGCCAGCAGAGGGACAAACGGAGAGACCCAGTACTTC. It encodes CASRGTNGETQYF.

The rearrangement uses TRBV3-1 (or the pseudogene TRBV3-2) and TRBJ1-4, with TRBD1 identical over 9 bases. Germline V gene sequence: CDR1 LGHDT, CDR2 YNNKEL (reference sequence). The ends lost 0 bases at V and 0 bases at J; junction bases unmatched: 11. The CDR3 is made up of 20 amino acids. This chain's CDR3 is CASSQDRQGVHLATNEKLFF. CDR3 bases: TGTGCCAGCAGCCAAGATCGACAGGGGGTCCACCTTGCAACTAATGAAAAACTGTTTTTT.

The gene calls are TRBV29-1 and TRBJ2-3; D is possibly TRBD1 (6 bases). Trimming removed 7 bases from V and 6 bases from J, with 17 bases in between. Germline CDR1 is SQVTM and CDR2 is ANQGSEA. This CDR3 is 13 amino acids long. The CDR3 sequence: CSATRDIGDTQYF. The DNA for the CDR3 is TGCAGCGCGACCAGGGACATTGGGGATACGCAGTATTTT.

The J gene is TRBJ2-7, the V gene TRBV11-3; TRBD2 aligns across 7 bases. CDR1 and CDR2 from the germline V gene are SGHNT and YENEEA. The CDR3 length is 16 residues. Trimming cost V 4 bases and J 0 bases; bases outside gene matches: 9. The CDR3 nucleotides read TGTGCCAGCAGCTCGGGGGGATTCCCGAGCTCCTACGAGCAGTACTTC. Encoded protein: CASSSGGFPSSYEQYF.

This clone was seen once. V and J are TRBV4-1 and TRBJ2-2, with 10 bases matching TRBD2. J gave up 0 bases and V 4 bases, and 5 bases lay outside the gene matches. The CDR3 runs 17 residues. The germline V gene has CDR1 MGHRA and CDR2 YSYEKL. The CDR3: CASSLWTSGTNTGELFF. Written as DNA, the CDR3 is TGCGCCAGCAGCCTCTGGACTAGCGGAACGAACACCGGGGAGCTGTTTTTT.

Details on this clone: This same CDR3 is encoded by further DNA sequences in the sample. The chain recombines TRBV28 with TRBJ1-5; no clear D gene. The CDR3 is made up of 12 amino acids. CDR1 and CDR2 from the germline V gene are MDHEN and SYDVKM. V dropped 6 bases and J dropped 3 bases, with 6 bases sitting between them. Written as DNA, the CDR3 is TGTGCCAGCAGAACAGTCAATCAGCCCCAGCATTTT. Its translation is CASRTVNQPQHF.

The CDR3 region is CASSHVGTGESGNTIYF. In DNA form, the CDR3 reads TGTGCCAGCAGCCACGTGGGGACAGGTGAGTCTGGAAACACCATATATTTT. This chain links TRBV6-2 or TRBV6-3 with TRBJ1-3; TRBD1 matches 8 bases. The junction had 11 bases not matched to a gene; V was cut back by 6 bases and J by 1 base. Germline V gene data show CDR1 as MNHEY and CDR2 as SVGEGT. This CDR3 spans 17 amino acids.

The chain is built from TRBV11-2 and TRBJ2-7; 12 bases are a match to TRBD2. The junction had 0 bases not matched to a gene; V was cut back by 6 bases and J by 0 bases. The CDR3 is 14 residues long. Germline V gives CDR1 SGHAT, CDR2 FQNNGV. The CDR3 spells CASRTSGGSYEQYF. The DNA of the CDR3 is TGTGCCAGCAGGACTAGCGGGGGCTCCTACGAGCAGTACTTC.

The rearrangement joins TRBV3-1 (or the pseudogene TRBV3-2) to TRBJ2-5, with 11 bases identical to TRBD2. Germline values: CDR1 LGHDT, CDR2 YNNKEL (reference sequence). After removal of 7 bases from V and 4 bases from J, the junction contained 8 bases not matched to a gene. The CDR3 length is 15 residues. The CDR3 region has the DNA TGTGCCAGCACCACAAGACTAGCGGGGAGAGAGACCCAGTACTTC. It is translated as CASTTRLAGRETQYF.

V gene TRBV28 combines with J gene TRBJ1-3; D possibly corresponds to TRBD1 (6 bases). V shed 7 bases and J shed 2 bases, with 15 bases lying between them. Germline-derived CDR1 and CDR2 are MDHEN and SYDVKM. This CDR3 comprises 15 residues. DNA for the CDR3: TGTGCCAGCACTGAATCAGGGGCAGCTGGAAACACCATATATTTT. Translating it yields CASTESGAAGNTIYF.

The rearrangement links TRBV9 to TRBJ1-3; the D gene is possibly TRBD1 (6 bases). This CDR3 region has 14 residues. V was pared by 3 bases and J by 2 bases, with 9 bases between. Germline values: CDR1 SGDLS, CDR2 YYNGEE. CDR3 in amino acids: CASSGAGAGNTIYF. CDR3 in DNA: TGTGCCAGCAGCGGGGCAGGGGCTGGAAACACCATATATTTT.

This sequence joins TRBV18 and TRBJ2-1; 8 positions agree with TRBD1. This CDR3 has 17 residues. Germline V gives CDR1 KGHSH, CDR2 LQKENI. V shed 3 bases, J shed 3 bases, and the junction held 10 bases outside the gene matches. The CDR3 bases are TGTGCCAGCTCACCGCCGACAGGGGAATTTGGCTACAATGAGCAGTTCTTC. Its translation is CASSPPTGEFGYNEQFF.

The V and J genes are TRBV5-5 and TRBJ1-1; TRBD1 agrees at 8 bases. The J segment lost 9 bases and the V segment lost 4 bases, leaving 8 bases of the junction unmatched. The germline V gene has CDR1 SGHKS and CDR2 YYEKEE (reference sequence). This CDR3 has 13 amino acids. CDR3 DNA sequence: TGTGCCAGCAGCCCCGACAGGGGTGATAAAGCTTTCTTT. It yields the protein CASSPDRGDKAFF.

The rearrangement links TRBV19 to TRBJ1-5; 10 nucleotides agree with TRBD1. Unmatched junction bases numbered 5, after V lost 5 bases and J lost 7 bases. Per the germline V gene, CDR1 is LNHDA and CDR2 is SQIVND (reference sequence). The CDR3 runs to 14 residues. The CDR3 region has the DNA TGTGCCAGTAGTCTGACAGGGGGCCGGCAGCCCCAGCATTTT. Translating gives CASSLTGGRQPQHF.

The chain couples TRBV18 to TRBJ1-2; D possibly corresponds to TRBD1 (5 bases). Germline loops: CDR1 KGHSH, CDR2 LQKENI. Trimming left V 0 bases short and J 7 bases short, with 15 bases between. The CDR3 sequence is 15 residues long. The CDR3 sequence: CASSPPDLGVSGYTF. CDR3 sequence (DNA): TGTGCCAGCTCACCACCCGACCTAGGGGTCAGTGGCTACACCTTC.

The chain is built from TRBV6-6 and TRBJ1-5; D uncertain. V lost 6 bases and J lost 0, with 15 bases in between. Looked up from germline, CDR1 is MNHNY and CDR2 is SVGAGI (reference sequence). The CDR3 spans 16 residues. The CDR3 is CASRTIGDPSNQPQHF. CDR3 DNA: TGTGCCAGCAGGACTATTGGGGATCCTAGCAATCAGCCCCAGCATTTT.